This T cell receptor (beta chain) comes out of a study of T cells in localized non-small cell lung cancer. Germline loops: CDR1 SGHNT, CDR2 YYREEE (reference sequence). The ends were cut back, 10 bases at V and 1 base at J, with 14 bases in the middle. The CDR3 sequence is 13 residues long. TCRdb keeps only in-frame clones here, not all; method: immunoSEQ multiplex PCR. The table lists some 30,000 clones, under 90% of them singletons. Overall study findings and caveats: Greater T cell density in blood accompanied longer overall survival.

Of note for this clone: The antigen is undetermined.

The clonotype was recovered from a male donor aged 60 or over with stage III lung adenocarcinoma. Sequences were derived from peripheral blood, sampled before any cancer treatment. The chain links TRBV5-4 to TRBJ1-1; D uncertain. CDR3 DNA sequence: TGTGCCGGATACGCAACACAGAACACTGAAGCTTTCTTT. It specifies CAGYATQNTEAFF.